These 26 T cell receptor beta chains were sequenced from one sample in a study of T cell repertoires in cytomegalovirus infection. TCRdb passed the reads through MiXCR, listing each CDR3 protein once. The table has around 800,000 distinct CDR3 sequences, 32% seen once; the top ten hold 9.5% to 15%. Their antigens are not known. This specimen consisted of cultured CD8+ T cells from PBMCs, obtained from culture after CMV antigen stimulation. Receptors originate from a human donor in good health (CMV status not recorded). Some clones in this sample may be carry-over from other donors' samples.

V gene TRBV6-6 combines with J gene TRBJ2-7; TRBD1 aligns across 10 bases. Germline CDR1 MNHNY, CDR2 SVGAGI (reference sequence). V shed 1 base, J shed 3 bases, and the junction held 12 bases outside the gene matches. The CDR3 extends over 18 amino acids. As DNA, the CDR3 is TGTGCCAGCAGTTACTACTCGATGGGGGACAGGGGCTTCTACGAGCAGTACTTC. Translation: CASSYYSMGDRGFYEQYF.

J is TRBJ1-1 and V is TRBV4-1; D is perhaps TRBD1 (5 bases). The CDR3 length is 14 residues. Germline V gene data show CDR1 as MGHRA and CDR2 as YSYEKL. V lost 3 bases and J lost 0, with 8 bases in between. CDR3 residues: CASSHRQLNTEAFF. The DNA for the CDR3 is TGCGCCAGCAGCCACCGACAGTTGAACACTGAAGCTTTCTTT.

The chain combines TRBV7-2 with TRBJ2-7; D might be TRBD1 (5 bases). CDR1 and CDR2 (germline): SGHTA, FQGNSA. The CDR3 is 15 residues long. V was pared by 5 bases and J by 1 base, with 15 bases between. The CDR3 reads CASSPTVPISYEQYV. CDR3 nucleotides: TGTGCCAGCAGCCCGACAGTCCCTATTTCCTACGAGCAGTACGTC.

This chain links TRBV12-3 or TRBV12-4 with TRBJ2-1; D is undetermined. Deletions cut 4 bases from V and 9 bases from J, with 16 bases between. This CDR3 has 14 residues. CDR3 coding DNA: TGTGCCAGCAGTTCGACCGGAAGGGAATTTGAGCAGTTCTTC. Its protein product is CASSSTGREFEQFF.

This clonotype was observed a single time. The chain employs TRBV7-4 and TRBJ2-1; 15 nucleotides align to TRBD2. V was clipped by 3 bases and J by 5 bases; unmatched bases: 8. Germline V lookup: CDR1 SGHVT, CDR2 SQSDAQ. The CDR3 consists of 18 residues. The DNA for the CDR3 is TGTGCCAGCAGCTTGTGGACTAGCGGGGGGGCCCAGGACAATGAGCAGTTCTTC. It translates to CASSLWTSGGAQDNEQFF.

There are a few counts of this clonotype. The DNA for the CDR3 is TGTGCCATCAGTGAGTCGACTCTAGGGGGCAGGGAGTACACTGAAGCTTTCTTT. Translation gives CAISESTLGGREYTEAFF. The V gene is TRBV10-3, the J gene TRBJ1-1; 7 positions match TRBD1. Germline assignment: CDR1 ENHRY and CDR2 SYGVKD. The CDR3 is 18 amino acids. V dropped 0 bases and J dropped 3; count of bases not matched to a gene: 13.

The chain has TRBV7-8 and TRBJ1-4, with 7 bases that match TRBD1. Looked up from germline, CDR1 is SGHVS and CDR2 is FQNEAQ. Unmatched junction bases numbered 10, after V lost 7 bases and J lost 8 bases. The CDR3 is 14 amino acids. In DNA, the CDR3 is TGTGCCAGCAACACCAGGGGGGCTAGGGAAAAACTGTTTTTT. Protein: CASNTRGAREKLFF.

In this sample, this clonotype turned up once. The chain is built from TRBV28 and TRBJ2-7, with 9 nucleotides matching TRBD1. From germline, CDR1 is MDHEN and CDR2 SYDVKM. Trimming took 2 bases from V and 5 from J; bases not matched to a gene: 4. The CDR3 sequence is 14 residues long. This CDR3 reads CASSLRTGVHEQYF. In DNA, the CDR3 is TGTGCCAGCAGTTTAAGGACAGGGGTCCACGAGCAGTACTTC.

Details on this clonotype: A much bigger clone sits one base away, suggesting this may be a read error. V and J are TRBV7-2 and TRBJ2-2; a possible D gene is TRBD2 (6 bases). The CDR3 loop spans 14 amino acids. Germline V CDR1 and CDR2: SGHTA, FQGNSA. CDR3 in amino acids: CASFERSLGGEPFF. The CDR3 nucleotides are TGTGCCAGCTTCGAAAGGTCGTTGGGCGGGGAGCCGTTTTTT.

CDR3 coding DNA: TGTGCCAGCAGCCCGATAGACTCCCGGAGGAATGAGCAGTTCTTC. Protein sequence: CASSPIDSRRNEQFF. The chain uses TRBV7-9 and TRBJ2-1, with D possibly TRBD2 on 5 matching bases. The CDR3 sequence is 15 residues long. With 5 bases removed from V and 7 bases from J, the gap between germline ends came to 18 bases. Germline V gene sequence: CDR1 SEHNR, CDR2 FQNEAQ (reference sequence).

There are a few counts of this clonotype. This rearrangement joins TRBV29-1 to TRBJ1-3; 7 bases are shared with TRBD1. The CDR3 has 17 amino acids. Germline V gene lookup returns CDR1 SQVTM and CDR2 ANQGSEA. The ends lost 4 bases at V and 0 bases at J; junction bases unmatched: 12. The CDR3 region has the DNA TGCAGCGTTGGGGAAATGGGACAGCGACCCTCTGGAAACACCATATATTTT. This translates into CSVGEMGQRPSGNTIYF.

The DNA of the CDR3 is TGTGCCAGTAATTTTAATCACCGTAGCAATCAGCCCCAGCATTTT. This sequence encodes CASNFNHRSNQPQHF. The chain employs TRBV19 and TRBJ1-5, with unresolved D. The CDR3 covers 15 residues. Trimming stripped 7 bases from V and 0 bases from J, with 13 bases between. The germline CDR1 and CDR2 sequences are LNHDA and SQIVND (reference sequence).

The V gene is TRBV4-1, the J gene TRBJ1-1, with D tentatively TRBD1 (5 bases). This CDR3 is 15 amino acids long. Trimming cost V 0 bases and J 0 bases, with 8 bases left between them. Germline CDR1 MGHRA, CDR2 YSYEKL. CDR3 residues: CASSQEEGMNTEAFF. The CDR3, as DNA: TGCGCCAGCAGCCAAGAAGAGGGGATGAACACTGAAGCTTTCTTT.

The chain joins TRBV27 to TRBJ1-1; tentative D call: TRBD1 (5 bases). CDR1 and CDR2 from the germline V gene are MNHEY and SMNVEV (reference sequence). The CDR3 runs to 15 residues. V dropped 5 bases and J dropped 8 bases, with 21 bases sitting between them. Written as DNA, the CDR3 is TGTGCCAGCAGTGTAATGGGGGGGAGAGAATTAGAAGCTTTCTTT. It is translated as CASSVMGGRELEAFF.

The J gene is TRBJ2-5, the V gene TRBV5-4, with TRBD1 identical over 9 bases. Germline-derived CDR1 and CDR2 are SGHNT and YYREEE (reference sequence). Trimming took 4 bases from V and 4 from J; bases not matched to a gene: 5. This CDR3 is built from 14 residues. The CDR3 nucleotides are TGTGCCAGCAGCCTGAGACAGGGGGTAGAGACCCAGTACTTC. Its protein product is CASSLRQGVETQYF.

The table lists this clonotype with a few counts. The chain links TRBV27 to TRBJ1-2; D gene uncertain. Germline loops: CDR1 MNHEY, CDR2 SMNVEV (reference sequence). V lost 0 bases to trimming and J lost 6 bases, with 11 bases between them. The CDR3 is 14 residues long. The CDR3 spells CASSLSGRGNGYTF. The CDR3 region has the DNA TGTGCCAGCAGTTTATCAGGGCGCGGGAATGGCTACACCTTC.

This chain links TRBV20-1 with TRBJ2-3; TRBD1 aligns across 11 bases. V trimming: 5 bases; J trimming: 5 bases; junction bases outside the gene matches: 18. Per germline, CDR1 DFQATT and CDR2 SNEGSKA (reference sequence). CDR3 length equals 18 residues. CDR3 residues: CSADRTGGASESGDTQYF. The CDR3 nucleotides read TGCAGTGCTGACAGGACAGGGGGCGCTTCAGAGAGCGGAGATACGCAGTATTTT.

This clonotype was detected once. V and J are TRBV19 and TRBJ1-1; D call uncertain. Germline CDR1 reads LNHDA; CDR2 reads SQIVND (reference sequence). Trimming shortened V by 10 bases and J by 5 bases, and 11 bases separated the two germline ends. The CDR3 has 11 amino acids. The CDR3 DNA is TGTGCCATACTTAAAGGGACTGAAGCTTTCTTT. Translating gives CAILKGTEAFF.

The CDR3 bases are TGTGCCAGCAGTACGCCCTCGGAGCTGTTTTTT. Translation gives CASSTPSELFF. This sequence joins TRBV12-3 or TRBV12-4 and TRBJ2-2; D is unresolved. Trimming took off 5 bases at V and 10 bases at J, with 8 bases between the two ends. This CDR3 spans 11 amino acids.

There are a few counts of this clonotype. CDR3 sequence (DNA): TGTGCCAGCAGCCCCGGGTCTTGGAGCTACACCTTC. Translation gives CASSPGSWSYTF. This chain connects TRBV6-1 to TRBJ1-2; no firm D call. The CDR3 has 12 residues. Germline assignment: CDR1 MNHNS and CDR2 SASEGT. V was trimmed by 6 bases and J by 9 bases, leaving 14 bases between them.

This clonotype was recorded a few times. The V and J genes are TRBV11-2 and TRBJ1-3; D is uncertain. CDR3 length equals 15 residues. Trimming removed 4 bases at V and 1 base at J, with 11 bases between. Germline CDR1 and CDR2: SGHAT and FQNNGV. In nucleotides, the CDR3 is TGTGCCAGCAGCTATCCACAGCAGTCTGGAAACACCATATATTTT. It specifies CASSYPQQSGNTIYF.

The J gene is TRBJ1-2, the V gene TRBV28; maybe TRBD1 (5 bases). The CDR3 runs to 14 residues. Trimming stripped 6 bases from V and 13 bases from J, with 24 bases between. CDR1 is MDHEN and CDR2 is SYDVKM in the germline V gene. CDR3 nucleotide sequence: TGTGCCAGCAGCCCCAGGGTTTTTTCCCGATTGTTCACCTTC. Amino acid sequence: CASSPRVFSRLFTF.

This clonotype was detected a few times. The gene calls are TRBV27 and TRBJ1-1; the match to TRBD1 covers 11 bases. Germline V gives CDR1 MNHEY, CDR2 SMNVEV (reference sequence). The V gene end was trimmed by 5 bases and the J gene end by 6 bases; junction bases not matched to a gene: 5. The CDR3 consists of 14 residues. CDR3 coding DNA: TGTGCCAGCAGTCGAGGACAGGGGGCGGCTGAAGCTTTCTTT. It codes for CASSRGQGAAEAFF.

The chain uses TRBV2 and TRBJ2-3; a weak D match, TRBD1 (5 bases). CDR3 size: 15 residues. Trimming stripped 6 bases from V and 0 bases from J, with 13 bases between. The germline gives CDR1 SNHLY, CDR2 FYNNEI. In nucleotides, the CDR3 is TGTGCCAGCAGCGACAGAGTCACTAGCACAGATACGCAGTATTTT. This gives the protein CASSDRVTSTDTQYF.

The chain recombines TRBV9 with TRBJ1-1; possibly TRBD1 for D (5 bases). Germline lookup yields CDR1 SGDLS and CDR2 YYNGEE. The germline V and J ends were trimmed by 0 bases and 1 base, with 13 bases remaining between them. The CDR3 spans 16 residues. The CDR3 bases are TGTGCCAGCAGCGTAGTCCAGGGAGTGGGGAACACTGAAGCTTTCTTT. This sequence encodes CASSVVQGVGNTEAFF.

The chain combines TRBV7-3 with TRBJ1-6; unclear D gene. Germline V gene lookup returns CDR1 SGHTA and CDR2 FQGTGA. The CDR3 runs 16 residues. With 5 bases removed from V and 8 bases from J, the gap between germline ends came to 19 bases. The CDR3, as DNA: TGTGCCAGCAGCACGACTGGCTATATGGGTGATTCACCCCTCCACTTT. It yields the protein CASSTTGYMGDSPLHF.